This T cell receptor (beta chain) originates from a study of OX40 agonist ivuxolimab in advanced cancers. Across the study: The group had a mean age of around 60 years, ranged from 23 to 79, and was 80% to 85% male. Partial responses, seen in three patients, involved one hepatocellular carcinoma and two cutaneous melanomas. Findings and caveats of the study: There were, on average, more expanded clones in CD8+ T cells than in CD4+.

TCRdb's table, derived via immunoSEQ multiplex PCR, lists solely in-frame clones and lacks some. The sample has roughly 71,000 clones, about 89% seen once. Germline V gives CDR1 SGHVS, CDR2 FQNEAQ. V was shortened by 5 bases and J by 0 bases, with 7 bases between the two germline ends. CDR3 length: 14 amino acids. Worth noting for this clone: Antigen: not known.

The clonotype comes from an adult with an advanced solid tumor such as melanoma, head and neck, liver or kidney cancer. The V gene is TRBV7-8, the J gene TRBJ1-4; D is unclear. The sequenced sample was CD4+ or CD8+ T cells sorted from blood, obtained in a trial of the OX40 agonist ivuxolimab. The chain's CDR3 is CASSHLATNEKLFF. As DNA, the CDR3 is TGTGCCAGCAGCCATCTTGCAACTAATGAAAAACTGTTTTTT. Using reference TRBV7-8 and TRBJ1-4 for the parts outside the CDR3, the full variable domain is GAGVSQSPRYKVAKRGQDVALRCDPISGHVSLFWYQQALGQGPEFLTYFQNEAQLDKSGLPSDRFFAERPEGSVSTLKIQRTQQEDSAVYLCASSHLATNEKLFFGSGTQLSVL.